A single sample is the source of the 15 T cell receptor beta chains below, sequenced in a study of regulatory T cells in long-lasting Graves disease. Time point indicated: newly diagnosed GD, antithyroid drugs for less than 3 months. From RNA extracted from PBMCs, the TCR library was made. The authors built TCR beta libraries using iRepertoire HTBI primers and Arm-PCR of CDR3 regions. TCRdb redid the calling of the multiplex PCR reads with MiXCR, one entry per CDR3 protein. The sample holds some 370,000 distinct CDR3 sequences, 10% to 15% seen once. This sample was shared with a second study, whose subject was T cells in Graves' hyperthyroidism and ophthalmopathy.

Sample: peripheral blood mononuclear cells (PBMCs), taken at new diagnosis, from a patient treated with antithyroid drugs. The source is a woman younger than 30 with Graves disease.

This clonotype was seen at least ten times. The chain is built from TRBV7-2 and TRBJ1-2, with a possible D match to TRBD1 (6 bases). In germline, CDR1 is SGHTA, CDR2 FQGNSA. The CDR3 totals 16 residues. Trimming took 1 base from V and 1 from J, leaving 13 bases between them. Here the CDR3 reads CASSLVSGADNYGYTF. The CDR3 region has the DNA TGTGCCAGCAGCTTAGTTTCGGGGGCAGATAACTATGGCTACACCTTC. The complete variable domain, with remaining parts taken from reference TRBV7-2 and TRBJ1-2, reads GAGVSQSPSNKVTEKGKDVELRCDPISGHTALYWYRQSLGQGLEFLIYFQGNSAPDKSGLPSDRFSAERTGGSVSTLTIQRTQQEDSAVYLCASSLVSGADNYGYTFGSGTRLTVV.

This clonotype was counted between two and nine times. The V gene is TRBV10-3, the J gene TRBJ2-2, with D possibly being TRBD2 (6 bases). There are 12 residues in the CDR3. Germline V gives CDR1 ENHRY, CDR2 SYGVKD. Trimming took 6 bases from V and 9 from J, leaving 11 bases between them. The CDR3 nucleotides are TGTGCCATCAGGGGACTTACCTGGGAGCTGTTTTTT. Translation: CAIRGLTWELFF.

This clonotype has just a few counts. The rearrangement joins TRBV29-1 to TRBJ2-7, with 7 bases aligning to TRBD1. The trim removed 2 bases at V and 3 bases at J, leaving 10 bases unmatched. The CDR3 contains 15 residues. Germline assignment: CDR1 SQVTM and CDR2 ANQGSEA. This CDR3 is CSVEYGDSPIYEQYF. CDR3 in DNA: TGCAGCGTTGAATATGGGGACAGTCCCATCTACGAGCAGTACTTC.

This rearrangement joins TRBV14 to TRBJ1-1, with D hard to call. The CDR3 is made up of 18 amino acids. With 0 bases removed from V and 0 bases from J, the gap between germline ends came to 17 bases. CDR1 and CDR2 from the germline V gene are SGHDN and FVKESK. The DNA for the CDR3 is TGTGCCAGCAGCCAAGATCAGATGCTACGTCCAATGAACACTGAAGCTTTCTTT. Protein product: CASSQDQMLRPMNTEAFF.

This clonotype was observed a handful of times. The chain recombines TRBV20-1 with TRBJ1-3, with D maybe TRBD1 (5 bases). CDR1 and CDR2 (germline): DFQATT, SNEGSKA (reference sequence). The CDR3 extends over 14 amino acids. V gave up 6 bases and J gave up 2 bases, with 14 bases separating them. The CDR3: CSAQRTGAGNTIYF. CDR3 in DNA: TGCAGTGCGCAGCGCACGGGGGCTGGAAACACCATATATTTT.

The chain carries TRBV5-1 and TRBJ2-5; D gene ambiguous. The CDR3 runs to 14 residues. Germline assignment: CDR1 SGHRS and CDR2 YFSETQ. Trimming took 4 bases from V and 1 from J, leaving 11 bases between them. In DNA, the CDR3 is TGCGCCAGCAGCCCCCTCGAGCTCCAAGAGACCCAGTACTTC. Its translation: CASSPLELQETQYF.

This clonotype showed up many times. The chain carries TRBV5-1 and TRBJ1-1; TRBD1 aligns across 8 bases. CDR1 and CDR2 (germline): SGHRS, YFSETQ. The trim removed 5 bases at V and 6 bases at J, leaving 9 bases unmatched. This CDR3 has 14 residues. The CDR3 DNA sequence: TGCGCCAGCAGTGTCGGACAGGGTCGCGCTGAAGCTTTCTTT. Translating it yields CASSVGQGRAEAFF.

This clonotype was picked up a small number of times. V is TRBV5-5 and J is TRBJ2-7, with 9 bases that match TRBD1. J gave up 5 bases and V 6 bases, and 12 bases lay outside the gene matches. Germline lookup yields CDR1 SGHKS and CDR2 YYEKEE (reference sequence). This CDR3 contains 15 residues. The CDR3 region is CASTHLGQGRDEQYF. The DNA of the CDR3 is TGTGCCAGCACCCATTTGGGACAGGGTAGGGACGAGCAGTACTTC.

About this clonotype itself: This may be a read error, as it is one base from a much larger clone. The V gene is TRBV28, the J gene TRBJ1-2; D is perhaps TRBD1 (5 bases). The CDR3 runs 10 residues. The V gene's germline CDR1 is MDHEN and CDR2 SYDVKM. The CDR3 loop reads CVAGIYGYTF. CDR3 in DNA: TGTGTGGCAGGGATCTATGGCTACACCTTC.

This clonotype was picked up a small number of times. The chain combines TRBV3-1 with TRBJ2-1, with D unclear. CDR3 length: 11 residues. With 1 base removed from V and 12 bases from J, the gap between germline ends came to 7 bases. Germline V lookup: CDR1 LGHDT, CDR2 YNNKEL (reference sequence). The CDR3 DNA reads as TGTGCCAGCAGCCAAGCCCAGAGGCAGTTCTTC. It codes for CASSQAQRQFF.

The chain carries TRBV5-1 and TRBJ2-6; TRBD1 is a possible D gene (6 bases). Per the germline V gene, CDR1 is SGHRS and CDR2 is YFSETQ. This CDR3 has 16 residues. V shed 4 bases and J shed 3 bases, with 14 bases lying between them. The CDR3 reads CASSPLQGFGANVLTF. The CDR3 DNA sequence: TGCGCCAGCAGCCCATTACAGGGCTTTGGGGCCAACGTCCTGACTTTC. Full variable domain (outside the CDR3, taken from reference TRBV5-1 and TRBJ2-6): KAGVTQTPRYLIKTRGQQVTLSCSPISGHRSVSWYQQTPGQGLQFLFEYFSETQRNKGNFPGRFSGRQFSNSRSEMNVSTLELGDSALYLCASSPLQGFGANVLTFGAGSRLTVL.

Points on this clonotype: This may be a read error, as it is one base from a much larger clone. This rearrangement joins TRBV28 to TRBJ2-7, with TRBD1 matching 10 bases. CDR1 and CDR2 from the germline V gene are MDHEN and SYDVKM. There are 15 residues in the CDR3. After removal of 5 bases from V and 7 bases from J, the junction contained 11 bases not matched to a gene. This CDR3 reads CASSPPGTGVEEQYF. The CDR3 DNA reads as TGTGCCAGCAGTCCGCCCGGGACAGGGGTAGAGGAGCAGTACTTC.

This clonotype was seen many times. V usage is TRBV4-2 and J usage is TRBJ1-1; D is uncertain. The CDR3 contains 14 residues. Trimming took 3 bases from V and 1 from J, leaving 9 bases between them. Germline V gene lookup returns CDR1 LGHNA and CDR2 YNFKEQ. Here the CDR3 reads CASSQGRRNTEAFF. CDR3 bases: TGTGCCAGCAGCCAGGGGAGGAGGAACACTGAAGCTTTCTTT.

This clonotype showed up many times. The chain's CDR3 is CASSFEGFGTGELFF. CDR3 DNA: TGTGCCAGCAGCTTCGAGGGGTTTGGCACCGGGGAGCTGTTTTTT. The chain uses TRBV11-2 and TRBJ2-2; D could derive from TRBD1 or TRBD2 (5 bases each). The CDR3 has 15 amino acids. Germline values: CDR1 SGHAT, CDR2 FQNNGV. Trimming removed 3 bases at V and 4 bases at J, with 12 bases between.

The sample holds many counts of this clonotype. The chain carries TRBV4-3 and TRBJ1-1; the match to TRBD1 covers 7 bases. The CDR3 has 18 residues. Looked up from germline, CDR1 is LGHNA and CDR2 is YSLEER. The V segment lost 0 bases and the J segment 8 bases; nucleotides outside the gene matches: 18. CDR3 amino acids: CASSQEIRPIDRVREAFF. For the CDR3, the DNA is TGCGCCAGCAGCCAAGAGATTCGCCCAATCGACAGGGTACGGGAAGCTTTCTTT.